This T cell receptor (beta chain) is drawn from a study of T cell clones after liver transplantation. Study-wide context: Graft-donor-reactive sequences were compared with third-party-reactive TCRbeta sequences from pre-transplant mixed lymphocyte reactions. Timepoints were pre-transplant, pre-withdrawal, and after withdrawal was completed or failed. Overall study findings and caveats: Donor-reactive sequences fell more than third party-reactive ones, suggesting partial deletion.

Unstimulated PBMCs were sorted into CD3+CD4+ and CD3+CD8+ populations. Remarks on this clone: As yet, its antigen is unknown.

Some clones are missing from TCRdb's copy, which holds only in-frame ones; the method was immunoSEQ multiplex PCR. Among under 150,000 clones, less than 95% were seen once, and the ten largest hold 0.83%. Deletions cut 4 bases from V and 3 bases from J, with 10 bases between. The CDR3 is made up of 13 amino acids. CDR1 SGHTS and CDR2 YDEGEE come from the germline V gene. The chain joins TRBV5-8 to TRBJ1-1; TRBD1 might be the D (6 bases). Sequencing was performed on CD4+ T cells from blood, taken 12 months after liver transplant. This receptor was obtained from a human patient who received a liver transplant. The graft donor may have contributed some T cells. The chain's CDR3 is CASSRYRDTEAFF. CDR3 in DNA: TGTGCCAGCAGCAGGTACAGGGACACTGAAGCTTTCTTT.